The clone carrying this T cell receptor beta chain was picked up many times. As yet, its antigen is unknown. This sample is part of a study of blood T cells in healthy people across ages. Next came a second PCR, run for about 6 to 12 cycles, which used a sample-barcoded 5' primer along with a J-beta primer mix. From the 5' RACE reads, TCRdb called clonotypes with MiXCR, one entry per CDR3 protein. This table has some 670,000 distinct CDR3 sequences, about 50% appearing once. Study-wide points: With age, beta diversity per million T cells declined roughly linearly, significantly by approximately 40. It was found that TCR beta diversity correlated strongly with the percentage of naive T cells.

V shed 1 base and J 7 bases; nucleotides not matched to a gene: 7. The CDR3 has 16 amino acids. Looked up from germline, CDR1 is MNHNS and CDR2 is SASEGT. This chain connects TRBV6-1 to TRBJ2-1, with 10 bases that match TRBD2. The receptor comes from a woman aged 80 or over in good health. The sequencing sample was made of blood. Written as DNA, the CDR3 is TGTGCCAGCAGTGAAGTGGAGGCTAGCGGGAGTAATGAGCAGTTCTTC. Encoded protein: CASSEVEASGSNEQFF.